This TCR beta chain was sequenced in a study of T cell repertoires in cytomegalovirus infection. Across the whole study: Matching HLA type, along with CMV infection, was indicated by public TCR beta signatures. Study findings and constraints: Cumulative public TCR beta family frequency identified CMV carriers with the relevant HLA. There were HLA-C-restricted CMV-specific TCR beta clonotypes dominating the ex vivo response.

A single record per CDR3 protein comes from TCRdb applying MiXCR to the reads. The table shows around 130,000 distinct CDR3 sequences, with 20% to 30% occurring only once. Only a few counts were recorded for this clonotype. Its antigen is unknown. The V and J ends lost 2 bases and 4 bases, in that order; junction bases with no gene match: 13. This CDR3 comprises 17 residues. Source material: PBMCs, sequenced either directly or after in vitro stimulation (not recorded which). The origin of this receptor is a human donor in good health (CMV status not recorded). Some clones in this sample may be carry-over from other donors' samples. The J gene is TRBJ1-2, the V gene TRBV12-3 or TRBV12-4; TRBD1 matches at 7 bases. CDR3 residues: CASSLNRQGLSFYGYTF. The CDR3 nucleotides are TGTGCCAGCAGTTTAAATCGACAGGGCTTGTCCTTCTATGGCTACACCTTC.